This T cell receptor beta chain was sequenced during a study of yellow fever vaccine responses in identical twins. Study-wide results and limits: Twins showed a vaccine T cell response that reportedly seemed partly convergent, partly personalized.

The length of the CDR3 is 12 residues. Germline assignment: CDR1 ENHRY and CDR2 SYGVKD. V lost 6 bases and J 9 bases, leaving 12 bases between the germline ends. Concerning this clonotype: Antigen unknown.

One entry per CDR3 protein results from TCRdb running MiXCR on the RT-PCR reads. Among some 15,000 distinct CDR3 sequences listed, around 80% were seen once. The genes are TRBV10-3 and TRBJ1-5; no definite D call. The receptor was derived from a young woman who received the yellow fever vaccine. The sequenced sample was T cells from blood (PBMCs), unsorted or a sorted subset (not recorded which), obtained before or after yellow fever vaccination (not recorded which). The DNA for the CDR3 is TGTGCCATCAGGGACCTCGGGTGGCCCCAGCATTTT. Translating it yields CAIRDLGWPQHF.